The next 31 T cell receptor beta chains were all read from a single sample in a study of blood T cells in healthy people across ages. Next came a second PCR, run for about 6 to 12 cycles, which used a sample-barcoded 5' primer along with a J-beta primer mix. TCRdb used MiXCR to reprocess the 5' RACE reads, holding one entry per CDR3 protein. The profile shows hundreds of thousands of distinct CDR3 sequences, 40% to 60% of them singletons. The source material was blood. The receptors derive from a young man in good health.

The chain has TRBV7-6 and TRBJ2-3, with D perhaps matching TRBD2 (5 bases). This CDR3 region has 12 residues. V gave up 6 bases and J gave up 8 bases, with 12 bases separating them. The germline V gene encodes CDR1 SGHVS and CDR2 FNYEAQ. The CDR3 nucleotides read TGTGCCAGCAGTCAAGTGGGGAGTACGCAGTATTTT. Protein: CASSQVGSTQYF.

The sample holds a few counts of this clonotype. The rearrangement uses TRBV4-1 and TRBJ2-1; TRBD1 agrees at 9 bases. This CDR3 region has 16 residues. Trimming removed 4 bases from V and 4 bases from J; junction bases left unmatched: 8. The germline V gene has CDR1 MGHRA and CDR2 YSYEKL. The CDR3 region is CASSPRTGEPYNEQFF. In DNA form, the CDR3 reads TGCGCCAGCAGCCCACGGACAGGGGAACCTTACAATGAGCAGTTCTTC.

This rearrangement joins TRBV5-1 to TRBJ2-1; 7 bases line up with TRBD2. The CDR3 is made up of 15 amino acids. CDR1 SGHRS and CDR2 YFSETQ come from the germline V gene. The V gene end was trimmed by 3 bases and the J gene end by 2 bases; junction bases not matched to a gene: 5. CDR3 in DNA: TGCGCCAGCAGCTGGGGGGGGGAGGCCTACAATGAGCAGTTCTTC. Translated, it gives CASSWGGEAYNEQFF.

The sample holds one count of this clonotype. Written as DNA, the CDR3 is TGTGCCAGCAGCCAGGGGACCAGCTATGAGCAGTTCTTC. Amino acid sequence: CASSQGTSYEQFF. This chain links TRBV4-2 with TRBJ2-1; D tentatively reads TRBD1 or TRBD2 (5 bases each). Trimming took off 3 bases at V and 8 bases at J, with 11 bases between the two ends. Germline assignment: CDR1 LGHNA and CDR2 YNFKEQ. The CDR3 is 13 amino acids.

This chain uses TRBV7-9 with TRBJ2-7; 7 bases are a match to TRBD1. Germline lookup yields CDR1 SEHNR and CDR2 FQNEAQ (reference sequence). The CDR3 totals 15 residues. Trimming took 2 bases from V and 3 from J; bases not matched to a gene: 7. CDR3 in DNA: TGTGCCAGCAGCTTACAGGGACAGCTCTTCTACGAGCAGTACTTC. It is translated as CASSLQGQLFYEQYF.

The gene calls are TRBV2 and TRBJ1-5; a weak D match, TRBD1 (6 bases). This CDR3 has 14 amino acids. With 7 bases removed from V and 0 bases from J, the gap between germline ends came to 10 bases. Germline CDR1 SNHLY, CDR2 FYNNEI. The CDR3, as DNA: TGTGCCAGCAATCTACAGGGTAGCAATCAGCCCCAGCATTTT. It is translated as CASNLQGSNQPQHF.

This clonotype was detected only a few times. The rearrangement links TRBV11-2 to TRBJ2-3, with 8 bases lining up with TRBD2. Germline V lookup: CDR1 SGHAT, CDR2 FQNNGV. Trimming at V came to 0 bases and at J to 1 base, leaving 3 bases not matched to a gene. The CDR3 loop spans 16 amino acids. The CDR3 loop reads CASSLEISGGTDTQYF. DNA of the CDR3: TGTGCCAGCAGCTTAGAAATTAGCGGGGGCACAGATACGCAGTATTTT. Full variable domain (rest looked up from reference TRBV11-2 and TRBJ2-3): EAGVAQSPRYKIIEKRQSVAFWCNPISGHATLYWYQQILGQGPKLLIQFQNNGVVDDSQLPKDRFSAERLKGVDSTLKIQPAKLEDSAVYLCASSLEISGGTDTQYFGPGTRLTVL.

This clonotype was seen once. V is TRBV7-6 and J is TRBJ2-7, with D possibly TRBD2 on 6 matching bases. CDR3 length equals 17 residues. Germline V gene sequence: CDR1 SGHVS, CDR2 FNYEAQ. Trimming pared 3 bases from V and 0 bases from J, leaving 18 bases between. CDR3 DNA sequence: TGTGCCAGCAGCTTTGATCCGGGGACTTCGGCCTCCTACGAGCAGTACTTC. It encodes CASSFDPGTSASYEQYF.

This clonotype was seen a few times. This chain's CDR3 is CASSQEVQGTQPQHF. The CDR3 DNA sequence: TGCGCCAGCAGCCAAGAAGTACAGGGTACGCAGCCCCAGCATTTT. The rearrangement joins TRBV4-1 to TRBJ1-5; maybe TRBD1 (6 bases). This CDR3 contains 15 residues. The V end was cut by 0 bases, the J end by 7 bases, with 13 bases between. Germline V gene sequence: CDR1 MGHRA, CDR2 YSYEKL.

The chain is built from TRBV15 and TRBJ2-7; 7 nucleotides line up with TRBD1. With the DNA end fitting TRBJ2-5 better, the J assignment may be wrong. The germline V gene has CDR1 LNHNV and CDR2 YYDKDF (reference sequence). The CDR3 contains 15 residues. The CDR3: CATSFRYRGKETQYF. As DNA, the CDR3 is TGTGCCACCAGCTTCAGATACAGGGGAAAAGAGACCCAGTACTTC.

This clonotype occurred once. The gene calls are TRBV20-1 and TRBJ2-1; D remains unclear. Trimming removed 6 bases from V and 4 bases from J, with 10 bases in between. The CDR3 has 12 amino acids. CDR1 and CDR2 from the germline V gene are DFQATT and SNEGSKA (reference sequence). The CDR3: CSAANFYNEQFF. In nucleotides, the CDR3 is TGCAGTGCCGCAAACTTTTACAATGAGCAGTTCTTC.

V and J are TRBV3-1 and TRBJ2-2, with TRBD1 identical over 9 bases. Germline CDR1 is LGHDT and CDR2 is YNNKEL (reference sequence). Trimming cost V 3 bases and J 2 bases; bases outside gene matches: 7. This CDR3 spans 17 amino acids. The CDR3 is CASSHLGTGGNTGELFF. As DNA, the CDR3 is TGTGCCAGCAGCCACCTGGGAACAGGGGGCAACACCGGGGAGCTGTTTTTT.

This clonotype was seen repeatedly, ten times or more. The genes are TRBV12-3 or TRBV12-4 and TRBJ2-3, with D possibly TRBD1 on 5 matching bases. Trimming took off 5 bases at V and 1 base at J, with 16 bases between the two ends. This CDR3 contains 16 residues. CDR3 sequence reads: CASSPTGIRRTDTQYF. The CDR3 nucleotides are TGTGCCAGCAGTCCAACAGGAATCCGACGCACAGATACGCAGTATTTT.

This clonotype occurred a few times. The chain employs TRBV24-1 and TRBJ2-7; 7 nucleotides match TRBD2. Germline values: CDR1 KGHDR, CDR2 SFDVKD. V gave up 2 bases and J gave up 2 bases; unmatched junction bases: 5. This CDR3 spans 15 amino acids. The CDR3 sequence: CATSDSSGAPYEQYF. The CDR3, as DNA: TGTGCCACCAGTGATTCTAGCGGTGCCCCCTACGAGCAGTACTTC.

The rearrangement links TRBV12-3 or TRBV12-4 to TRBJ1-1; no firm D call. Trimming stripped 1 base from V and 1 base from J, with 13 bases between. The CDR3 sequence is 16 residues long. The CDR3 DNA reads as TGTGCCAGCAGTTTAGGTCGGCAGATCTCGAACACTGAAGCTTTCTTT. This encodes CASSLGRQISNTEAFF.

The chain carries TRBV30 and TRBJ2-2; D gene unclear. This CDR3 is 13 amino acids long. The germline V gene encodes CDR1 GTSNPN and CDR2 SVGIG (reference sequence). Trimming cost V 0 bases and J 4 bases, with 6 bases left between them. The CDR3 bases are TGTGCCTGGAGTGTAGACGTCACCGGGGAGCTGTTTTTT. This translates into CAWSVDVTGELFF.

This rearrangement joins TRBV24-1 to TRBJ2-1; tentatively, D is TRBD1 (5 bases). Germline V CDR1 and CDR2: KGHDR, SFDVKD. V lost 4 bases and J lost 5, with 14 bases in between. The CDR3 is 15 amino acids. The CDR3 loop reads CATSDLGVRHNEQFF. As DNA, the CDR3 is TGTGCCACCAGTGACCTAGGGGTCCGGCACAATGAGCAGTTCTTC.

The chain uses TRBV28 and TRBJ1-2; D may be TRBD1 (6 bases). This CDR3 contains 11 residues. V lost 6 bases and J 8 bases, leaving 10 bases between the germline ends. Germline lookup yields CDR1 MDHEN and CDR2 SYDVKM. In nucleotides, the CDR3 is TGTGCCAGCAGGTCAACAGGGGGCTACACCTTC. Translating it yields CASRSTGGYTF.

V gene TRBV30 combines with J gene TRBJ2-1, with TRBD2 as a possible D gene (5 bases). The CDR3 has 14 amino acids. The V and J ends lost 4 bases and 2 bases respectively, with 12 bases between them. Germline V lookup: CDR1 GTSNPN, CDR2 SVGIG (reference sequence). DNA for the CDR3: TGTGCCTGGAAGATGAGCGGACCCTACAATGAGCAGTTCTTC. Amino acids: CAWKMSGPYNEQFF.

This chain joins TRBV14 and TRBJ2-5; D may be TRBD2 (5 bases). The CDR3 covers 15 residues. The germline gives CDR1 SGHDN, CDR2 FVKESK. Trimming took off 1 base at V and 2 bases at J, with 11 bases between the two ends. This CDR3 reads CASSQALPGQETQYF. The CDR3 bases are TGTGCCAGCAGCCAAGCTCTCCCGGGGCAAGAGACCCAGTACTTC.

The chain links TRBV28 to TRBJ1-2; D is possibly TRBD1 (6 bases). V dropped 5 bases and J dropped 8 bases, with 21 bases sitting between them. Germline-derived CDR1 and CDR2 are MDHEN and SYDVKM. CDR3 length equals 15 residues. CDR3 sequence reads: CASSPDRTSWAGYTF. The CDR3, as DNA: TGTGCCAGCAGTCCAGACAGGACCAGCTGGGCGGGCTACACCTTC.

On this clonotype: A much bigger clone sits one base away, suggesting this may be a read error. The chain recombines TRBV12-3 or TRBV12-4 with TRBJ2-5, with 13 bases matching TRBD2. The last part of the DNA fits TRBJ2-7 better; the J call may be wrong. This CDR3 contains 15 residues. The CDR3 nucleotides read TGTGCCAGCAGTTTGACTAGCGGGGGGTCCTGCGAGCAGTACTTC. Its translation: CASSLTSGGSCEQYF.

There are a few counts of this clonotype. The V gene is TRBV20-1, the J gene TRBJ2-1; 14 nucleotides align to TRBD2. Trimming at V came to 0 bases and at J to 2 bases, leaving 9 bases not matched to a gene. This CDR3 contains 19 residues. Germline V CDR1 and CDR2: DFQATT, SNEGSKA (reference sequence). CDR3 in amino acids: CSARDKEGLAGGTYNEQFF. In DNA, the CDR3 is TGCAGTGCTAGAGATAAGGAAGGACTAGCGGGGGGCACCTACAATGAGCAGTTCTTC.

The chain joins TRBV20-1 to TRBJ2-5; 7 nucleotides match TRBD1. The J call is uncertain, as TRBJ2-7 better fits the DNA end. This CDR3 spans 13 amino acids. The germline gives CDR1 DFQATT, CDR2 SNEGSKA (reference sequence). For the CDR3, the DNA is TGCAGTGCTAGGGGCGACAGGGAACGCGAGCAGTACTTC. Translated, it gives CSARGDREREQYF.

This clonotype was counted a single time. The CDR3 loop is CASGQGAEIDTEAFF. DNA of the CDR3: TGCGCCAGCGGACAGGGGGCTGAGATCGACACTGAAGCTTTCTTT. This rearrangement joins TRBV10-2 to TRBJ1-1, with 11 bases matching TRBD1. V lost 8 bases to trimming and J lost 3 bases; unmatched junction nucleotides: 8. The CDR3 runs 15 residues. Germline V gene lookup returns CDR1 WSHSY and CDR2 SAAADI.

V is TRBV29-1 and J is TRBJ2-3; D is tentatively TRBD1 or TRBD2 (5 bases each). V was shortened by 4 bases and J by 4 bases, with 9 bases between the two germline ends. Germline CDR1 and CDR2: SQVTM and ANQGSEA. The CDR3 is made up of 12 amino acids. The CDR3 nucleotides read TGCAGCGTTGGGGGGTTCGCAGATACGCAGTATTTT. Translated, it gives CSVGGFADTQYF.

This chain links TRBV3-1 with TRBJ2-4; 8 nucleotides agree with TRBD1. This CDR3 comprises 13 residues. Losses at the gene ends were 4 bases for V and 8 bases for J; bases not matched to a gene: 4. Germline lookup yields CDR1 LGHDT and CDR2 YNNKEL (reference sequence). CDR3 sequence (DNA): TGTGCCAGCAGCCTCAGGGGGCTGGACATTCAGTACTTC. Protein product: CASSLRGLDIQYF.

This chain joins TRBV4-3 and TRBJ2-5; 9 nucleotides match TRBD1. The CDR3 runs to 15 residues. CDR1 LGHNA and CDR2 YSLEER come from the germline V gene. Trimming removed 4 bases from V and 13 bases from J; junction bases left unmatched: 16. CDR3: CASSLNRDRANERYF. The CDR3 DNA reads TGCGCCAGCAGCCTCAACCGGGACAGGGCCAACGAGCGGTACTTC.

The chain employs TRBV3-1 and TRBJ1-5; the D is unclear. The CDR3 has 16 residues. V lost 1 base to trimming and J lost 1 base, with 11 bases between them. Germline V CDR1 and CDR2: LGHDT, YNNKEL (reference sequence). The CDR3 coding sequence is TGTGCCAGCAGCCAAGTCCCAACTACCAGCAATCAGCCCCAGCATTTT. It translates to CASSQVPTTSNQPQHF.

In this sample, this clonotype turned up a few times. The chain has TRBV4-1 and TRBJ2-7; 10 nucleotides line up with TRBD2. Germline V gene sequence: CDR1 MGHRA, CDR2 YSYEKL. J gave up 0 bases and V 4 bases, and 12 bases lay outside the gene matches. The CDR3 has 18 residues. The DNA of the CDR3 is TGCGCCAGCAGCCGACCTACCCTCATAGCGGGGGGCTCCTACGAGCAGTACTTC. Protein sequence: CASSRPTLIAGGSYEQYF.

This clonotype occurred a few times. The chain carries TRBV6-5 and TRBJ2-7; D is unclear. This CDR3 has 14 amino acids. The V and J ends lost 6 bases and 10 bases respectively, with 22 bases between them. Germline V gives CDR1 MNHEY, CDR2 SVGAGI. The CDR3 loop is CASRAGDLQGGQYF. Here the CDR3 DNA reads TGTGCCAGCAGGGCAGGAGACCTTCAAGGTGGCCAGTACTTC.